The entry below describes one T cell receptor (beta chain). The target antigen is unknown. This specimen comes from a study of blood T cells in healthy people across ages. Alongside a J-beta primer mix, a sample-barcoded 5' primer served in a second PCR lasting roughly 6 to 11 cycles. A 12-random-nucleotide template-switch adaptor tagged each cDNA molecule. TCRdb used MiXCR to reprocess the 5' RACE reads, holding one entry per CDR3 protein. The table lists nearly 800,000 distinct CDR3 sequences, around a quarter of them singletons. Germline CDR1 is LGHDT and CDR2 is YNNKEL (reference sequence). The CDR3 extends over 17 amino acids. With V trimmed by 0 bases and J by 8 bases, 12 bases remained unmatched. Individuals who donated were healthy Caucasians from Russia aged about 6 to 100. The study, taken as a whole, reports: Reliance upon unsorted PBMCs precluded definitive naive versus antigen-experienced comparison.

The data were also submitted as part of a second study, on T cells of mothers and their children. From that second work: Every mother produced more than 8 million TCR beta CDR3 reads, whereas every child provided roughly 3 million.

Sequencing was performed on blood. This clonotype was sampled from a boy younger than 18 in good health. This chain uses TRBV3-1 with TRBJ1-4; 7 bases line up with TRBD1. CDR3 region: CASSQERKDRLDEKLFF. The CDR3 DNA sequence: TGTGCCAGCAGCCAAGAAAGGAAGGACAGGCTTGACGAAAAACTGTTTTTT.